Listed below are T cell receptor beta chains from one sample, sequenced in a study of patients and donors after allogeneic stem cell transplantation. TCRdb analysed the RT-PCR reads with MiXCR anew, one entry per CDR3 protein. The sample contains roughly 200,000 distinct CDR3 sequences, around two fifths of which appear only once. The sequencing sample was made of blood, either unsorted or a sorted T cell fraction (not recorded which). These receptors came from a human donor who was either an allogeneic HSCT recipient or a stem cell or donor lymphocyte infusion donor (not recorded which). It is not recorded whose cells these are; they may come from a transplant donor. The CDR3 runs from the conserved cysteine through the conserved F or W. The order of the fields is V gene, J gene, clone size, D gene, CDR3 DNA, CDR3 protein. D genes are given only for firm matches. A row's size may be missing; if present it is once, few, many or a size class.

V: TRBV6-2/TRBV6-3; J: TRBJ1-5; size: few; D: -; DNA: TGTGCCAGCAGTTACGATTTGACTAGCAATCAGCCCCAGCATTTT; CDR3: CASSYDLTSNQPQHF
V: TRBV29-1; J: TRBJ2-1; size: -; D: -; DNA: TGCAGCGTTCTTTACGGGACAGCAACTAGCGGAAATAACAATGAGCAGTTCTTC; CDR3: CSVLYGTATSGNNNEQFF
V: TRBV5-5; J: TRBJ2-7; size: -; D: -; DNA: TGTGCCAGCAGCCGCGGACTATGGCCCTACGAGCAGTACTTC; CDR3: CASSRGLWPYEQYF
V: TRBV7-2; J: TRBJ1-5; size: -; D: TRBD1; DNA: TGTGCCAGCAGCTTAATGGGCAGGGGGCGCCGCAATCAGCCCCAGCATTTT; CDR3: CASSLMGRGRRNQPQHF
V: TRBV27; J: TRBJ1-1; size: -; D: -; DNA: TGTGCCAGTAAACCCGGGACGAACACTGAAGCTTTCTTT; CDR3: CASKPGTNTEAFF
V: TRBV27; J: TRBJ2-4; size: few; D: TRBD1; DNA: TGTGCCAGCAGTTCAGGGGGCGTGAACATTCAGTACTTC; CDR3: CASSSGGVNIQYF
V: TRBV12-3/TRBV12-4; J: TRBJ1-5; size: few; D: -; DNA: TGTGCCACCACTCCCGGGGGGGGCAATCAGCCCCAGCATTTT; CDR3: CATTPGGGNQPQHF
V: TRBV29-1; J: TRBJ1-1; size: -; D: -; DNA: TGCAGCGTTAGGACAGTCCTGAACACTGAAGCTTTCTTT; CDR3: CSVRTVLNTEAFF
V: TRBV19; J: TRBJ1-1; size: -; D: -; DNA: TGTGCCAGTAGTATAGGGCCCCAGGGCACTGAAGCTTTCTTT; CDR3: CASSIGPQGTEAFF
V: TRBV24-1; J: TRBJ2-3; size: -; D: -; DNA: TGTGCCACCAGTGATTCCTGGGGCAAGGGAGATACGCAGTATTTT; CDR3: CATSDSWGKGDTQYF
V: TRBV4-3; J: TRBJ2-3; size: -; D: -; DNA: TGCGCCAGCAGCCAAGCCCCCAGGGCAGATACGCAGTATTTT; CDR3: CASSQAPRADTQYF
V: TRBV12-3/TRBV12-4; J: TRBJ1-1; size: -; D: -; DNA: TGTGCCAGCAGCCCAGGGGTCACTGAAGCTTTCTTT; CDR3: CASSPGVTEAFF
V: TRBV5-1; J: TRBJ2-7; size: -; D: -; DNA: TGCGCCAGCAGCTTGGTAAGCCGCAGCCTAGCAAAGGCGTACGAGCAGTACTTC; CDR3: CASSLVSRSLAKAYEQYF
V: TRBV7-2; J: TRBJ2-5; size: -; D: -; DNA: TGTGCCAGCAGCTTAGCGCGAGGGCAAGAGACCCAGTACTTC; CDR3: CASSLARGQETQYF
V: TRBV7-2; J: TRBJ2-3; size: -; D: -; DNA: TGTGCCAGCAGCCCTCGGTGGGCTCAGAGGGATACGCAGTATTTT; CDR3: CASSPRWAQRDTQYF
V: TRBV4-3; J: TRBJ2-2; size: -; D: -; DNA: TGCGCCAGCAGCCAAGATCTGGCCAGAACCGGGGAGCTGTTTTTT; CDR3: CASSQDLARTGELFF
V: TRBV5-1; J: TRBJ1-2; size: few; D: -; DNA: TGCGCCAGCAGCTATAACAGCTATGGCTACACCTTC; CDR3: CASSYNSYGYTF
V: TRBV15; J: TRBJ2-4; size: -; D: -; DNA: TGTGCCACCAGCTCACAGGAGGCCAAAAACATTCAGTACTTC; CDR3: CATSSQEAKNIQYF
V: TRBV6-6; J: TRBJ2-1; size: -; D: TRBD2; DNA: TGTGCCAGCAGTTACTCGAACCTAGCGGGAGGGGTCGATGAGCAGTTCTTC; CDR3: CASSYSNLAGGVDEQFF
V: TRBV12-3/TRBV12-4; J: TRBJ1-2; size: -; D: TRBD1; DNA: TGTGCCAGCAGTATCGGACAGGGAGGTGGCTACACCTTC; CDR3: CASSIGQGGGYTF
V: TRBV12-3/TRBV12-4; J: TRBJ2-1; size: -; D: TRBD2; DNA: TGTGCCAGCAGTTTACCTAGCGGGAGCTCCTACAATGAGCAGTTCTTC; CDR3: CASSLPSGSSYNEQFF
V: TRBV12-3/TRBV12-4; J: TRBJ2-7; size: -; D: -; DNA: TGTGCCAGCAGTCCACAGGCCTACGAGCAGTACTTC; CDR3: CASSPQAYEQYF
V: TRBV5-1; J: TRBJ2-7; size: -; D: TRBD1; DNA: TGCGCCAGCAGCCGTCGACAGGGGGCTTACGAGCAGTACTTC; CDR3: CASSRRQGAYEQYF
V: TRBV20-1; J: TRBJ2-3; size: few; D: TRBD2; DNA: TGCACCTGCCCCAGCGGGAGCCCAGATACGCAGTATTTT; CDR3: CTCPSGSPDTQYF
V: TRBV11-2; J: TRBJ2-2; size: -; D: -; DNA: TGTGCCAGCAGCTTTTGGGCCGGGGAGCTGTTTTTT; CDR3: CASSFWAGELFF
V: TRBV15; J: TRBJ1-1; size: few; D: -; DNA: TGTGCCACCAGCAGAACCGGGGCGTCTCCTGAAGCTTTCTTT; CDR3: CATSRTGASPEAFF
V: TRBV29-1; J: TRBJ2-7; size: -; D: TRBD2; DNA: TGCAGCGTTACCGGACTAGCTGGGGAGCAGTACTTC; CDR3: CSVTGLAGEQYF